These 27 T cell receptor beta chains were sequenced from one sample in a study of blood T cell repertoires in COVID-19. Sequencing was performed with immunoSEQ multiplex PCR; in TCRdb, only in-frame clones are kept and a portion is missing. The repertoire holds over 200,000 clones, with 88% as singletons. The source material was peripheral blood. The receptors originated from a woman in her 40s who had recovered from COVID-19.

This clone was observed a few times. The chain recombines TRBV5-4 with TRBJ1-3; TRBD1 might be the D (6 bases). This CDR3 has 16 residues. V gave up 0 bases and J gave up 4 bases, with 14 bases separating them. Per the germline V gene, CDR1 is SGHNT and CDR2 is YYREEE (reference sequence). CDR3 residues: CASSLGPGVSGNTIYF. The DNA for the CDR3 is TGTGCCAGCAGCTTGGGTCCAGGGGTATCCGGAAACACCATATATTTT.

This rearrangement joins TRBV30 to TRBJ1-1; 9 bases align to TRBD1. The CDR3 sequence is 14 residues long. Losses at the gene ends were 5 bases for V and 5 bases for J; bases not matched to a gene: 9. Per the germline V gene, CDR1 is GTSNPN and CDR2 is SVGIG (reference sequence). The CDR3 reads CAWGGRDRVTEAFF. DNA of the CDR3: TGTGCCTGGGGGGGCCGGGACAGGGTGACTGAAGCTTTCTTT.

The rearrangement uses TRBV5-6 and TRBJ1-2, with TRBD1 identical over 10 bases. V was pared by 4 bases and J by 5 bases, with 8 bases of the junction left unmatched. This CDR3 comprises 15 residues. Per the germline V gene, CDR1 is SGHDT and CDR2 is YYEEEE. The CDR3 DNA reads TGTGCCAGCAGCCAAGGAGGGACAGGGGTGTATGGCTACACCTTC. Protein product: CASSQGGTGVYGYTF.

V and J are TRBV5-1 and TRBJ1-4; 7 bases fit TRBD1. This CDR3 has 15 amino acids. CDR1 is SGHRS, CDR2 YFSETQ, per germline. Trimming took 0 bases from V and 8 from J; bases not matched to a gene: 7. CDR3 amino acids: CASSLGGTVREKLFF. Written as DNA, the CDR3 is TGCGCCAGCAGCTTGGGGGGGACAGTTCGGGAAAAACTGTTTTTT.

The V call is TRBV7-2, the J call TRBJ2-1; D gene ambiguous. CDR3 length: 16 residues. Germline-derived CDR1 and CDR2 are SGHTA and FQGNSA. The V gene lost 4 bases and the J gene lost 0 bases, with 13 bases spanning the gap. CDR3 in DNA: TGTGCCAGCAGCTCTTTAGATCCAAGCTCCTACAATGAGCAGTTCTTC. It codes for CASSSLDPSSYNEQFF.

This clone appeared a single time. This sequence joins TRBV6-5 and TRBJ2-1; maybe TRBD2 (5 bases). Trimming cost V 2 bases and J 9 bases, with 17 bases left between them. The CDR3 runs to 15 residues. Per germline, CDR1 MNHEY and CDR2 SVGAGI. CDR3 sequence reads: CASSYRRQSRGEQFF. The CDR3 DNA reads TGTGCCAGCAGTTACCGCCGCCAGTCCCGGGGTGAGCAGTTCTTC.

The chain joins TRBV19 to TRBJ2-3; 13 bases fit TRBD2. This CDR3 comprises 15 residues. Germline V gene data show CDR1 as LNHDA and CDR2 as SQIVND (reference sequence). The trim removed 4 bases at V and 4 bases at J, leaving 2 bases unmatched. The CDR3, as DNA: TGTGCCAGTAGTAGGACTAGCGGGAGCTCAGATACGCAGTATTTT. The encoded protein is CASSRTSGSSDTQYF.

The gene calls are TRBV28 and TRBJ1-3; 12 nucleotides agree with TRBD1. The length of the CDR3 is 21 residues. Germline loops: CDR1 MDHEN, CDR2 SYDVKM. V dropped 7 bases and J dropped 0; count of bases not matched to a gene: 19. The DNA of the CDR3 is TGTGCCAGCACCCCACCCCGGGGGACAGGGGGCGGATCCCCCTCTGGAAACACCATATATTTT. This codes for CASTPPRGTGGGSPSGNTIYF.

Only one count was recorded for this clone. The V call is TRBV7-9, the J call TRBJ1-4; D ambiguous. Germline-derived CDR1 and CDR2 are SEHNR and FQNEAQ (reference sequence). V dropped 1 base and J dropped 5 bases, with 11 bases sitting between them. The CDR3 has 15 amino acids. DNA for the CDR3: TGTGCCAGCAGCTTAGGTTCCAGTTTGAATGAAAAACTGTTTTTT. It yields the protein CASSLGSSLNEKLFF.

This clone was detected only once. CDR3 DNA sequence: TGTGCCAGCACCCCAGCGGGAGTGGGTGAGCAGTTCTTC. Its translation: CASTPAGVGEQFF. The chain has TRBV6-6 and TRBJ2-1; 8 bases are shared with TRBD2. V dropped 7 bases and J dropped 9; count of bases not matched to a gene: 8. The CDR3 runs to 13 residues. Germline V lookup: CDR1 MNHNY, CDR2 SVGAGI (reference sequence).

The CDR3 DNA reads as TGTGCCAGCAGTGGACAGGGGATAGGACAGCCCCAGCATTTT. It is translated as CASSGQGIGQPQHF. V gene TRBV2 combines with J gene TRBJ1-5; 8 nucleotides line up with TRBD1. From germline, CDR1 is SNHLY and CDR2 FYNNEI. V shed 4 bases and J 7 bases; nucleotides not matched to a gene: 6. This CDR3 has 14 residues.

The chain employs TRBV29-1 and TRBJ2-6, with D maybe TRBD1 (6 bases). The CDR3 spans 18 residues. The germline V and J ends were trimmed by 1 base and 0 bases, with 16 bases remaining between them. The germline V gene has CDR1 SQVTM and CDR2 ANQGSEA. CDR3 protein: CSVEGGQGSGSGANVLTF. CDR3 sequence (DNA): TGCAGCGTTGAAGGGGGTCAGGGGTCGGGCTCTGGGGCCAACGTCCTGACTTTC. The full variable domain, with the rest looked up from reference TRBV29-1 and TRBJ2-6, is SAVISQKPSRDICQRGTSLTIQCQVDSQVTMMFWYRQQPGQSLTLIATANQGSEATYESGFVIDKFPISRPNLTFSTLTVSNMSPEDSSIYLCSVEGGQGSGSGANVLTFGAGSRLTVL.

The genes are TRBV3-1 (or the pseudogene TRBV3-2) and TRBJ1-3, with 8 bases aligning to TRBD1. Germline V lookup: CDR1 LGHDT, CDR2 YNNKEL (reference sequence). CDR3 length: 14 residues. The ends lost 5 bases at V and 2 bases at J; junction bases unmatched: 2. The CDR3: CASSRTGPGNTIYF. DNA of the CDR3: TGTGCCAGCAGCAGGACAGGGCCTGGAAACACCATATATTTT.

The gene calls are TRBV5-1 and TRBJ2-1; 12 bases are shared with TRBD2. The CDR3 is 19 residues long. J lost 0 bases, V lost 0 bases, and 7 bases had no gene match. In germline, CDR1 is SGHRS, CDR2 YFSETQ. CDR3 DNA sequence: TGCGCCAGCAGCTTGGATCGACTAGCGGGAGCCTCCTCCTACAATGAGCAGTTCTTC. As protein: CASSLDRLAGASSYNEQFF.

This chain links TRBV6-2 or TRBV6-3 with TRBJ2-3; tentatively, D is TRBD1 (6 bases). This CDR3 spans 18 amino acids. Germline CDR1 is MNHEY and CDR2 is SVGEGT. With 0 bases removed from V and 1 base from J, the gap between germline ends came to 17 bases. The CDR3 nucleotides are TGTGCCAGCAGTTACTCGATTGGGCAGGGGACCGGCACAGATACGCAGTATTTT. Residues: CASSYSIGQGTGTDTQYF.

The chain combines TRBV7-9 with TRBJ1-4; D not certain. Germline V gives CDR1 SEHNR, CDR2 FQNEAQ (reference sequence). The CDR3 extends over 13 amino acids. Trimming removed 8 bases at V and 3 bases at J, with 10 bases between. The chain's CDR3 is CASQRRSNEKLFF. For the CDR3, the DNA is TGTGCCAGCCAGCGGAGGTCTAATGAAAAACTGTTTTTT.

V gene TRBV27 combines with J gene TRBJ2-2, with TRBD1 as a possible D gene (5 bases). CDR1 is MNHEY and CDR2 is SMNVEV in the germline V gene (reference sequence). The CDR3 totals 16 residues. Trimming took 5 bases from V and 4 from J, leaving 17 bases between them. CDR3 nucleotide sequence: TGTGCCAGCAGTCACGTGAGGTGGGGCGGCACCGGGGAGCTGTTTTTT. Protein: CASSHVRWGGTGELFF.

The rearrangement joins TRBV4-1 to TRBJ2-6; D may be TRBD1 (5 bases). The CDR3 runs to 17 residues. V was shortened by 0 bases and J by 0 bases, with 9 bases between the two germline ends. Germline V gene lookup returns CDR1 MGHRA and CDR2 YSYEKL. CDR3 loop: CASSQDGAGSGANVLTF. As DNA, the CDR3 is TGCGCCAGCAGCCAAGATGGGGCAGGCTCTGGGGCCAACGTCCTGACTTTC.

The V and J genes are TRBV25-1 and TRBJ2-5; 10 bases fit TRBD1. CDR3 size: 15 residues. Germline assignment: CDR1 MGHDK and CDR2 SYGVNS. With 1 base clipped from V and 7 bases from J, the junction kept 6 bases outside the gene matches. The CDR3: CASSESGTGAGTQYF. CDR3 bases: TGTGCCAGCAGTGAATCTGGGACAGGGGCCGGGACCCAGTACTTC.

The chain employs TRBV27 and TRBJ1-2; maybe TRBD1 (6 bases). The CDR3 contains 15 residues. Germline CDR1 is MNHEY and CDR2 is SMNVEV (reference sequence). V lost 5 bases, J lost 7 bases, and 20 bases lay in between. The CDR3 coding sequence is TGTGCCAGCAGTCCCCAGGCGGGGGCGCTTGTTGGCTACACCTTC. This translates into CASSPQAGALVGYTF.

The chain has TRBV30 and TRBJ2-7; 10 nucleotides match TRBD1. Germline CDR1 is GTSNPN and CDR2 is SVGIG (reference sequence). Germline trimming cut 1 base from V and 5 bases from J; bases unmatched to any gene: 5. CDR3 length equals 14 residues. The CDR3 loop reads CAWSGDRGKNEQYF. Written as DNA, the CDR3 is TGTGCCTGGAGTGGGGACAGGGGAAAAAACGAGCAGTACTTC.

This clone has only one observation. The gene calls are TRBV4-2 and TRBJ2-4; perhaps TRBD2 as D (6 bases). The ends were cut back, 1 base at V and 6 bases at J, with 22 bases in the middle. This CDR3 is built from 18 residues. The germline gives CDR1 LGHNA, CDR2 YNFKEQ. CDR3 sequence: CASSQALGAATGGNIQYF. CDR3 DNA: TGTGCCAGCAGCCAAGCCCTCGGGGCGGCCACCGGGGGAAACATTCAGTACTTC.

The chain carries TRBV5-4 and TRBJ2-7; 14 nucleotides line up with TRBD2. CDR1 SGHNT and CDR2 YYREEE come from the germline V gene (reference sequence). This CDR3 comprises 16 residues. After removal of 4 bases from V and 2 bases from J, the junction contained 5 bases not matched to a gene. CDR3 sequence (DNA): TGTGCCAGCAGCCCCTGGACTAGCGGGAGGCCCTACGAGCAGTACGTC. Its translation is CASSPWTSGRPYEQYV.

Details on this clone: At the DNA level, this CDR3 is encoded by other sequences in the same sample as well. The CDR3 coding sequence is TGTGCCAGCAGCGCCGGGACTGGGGTCTACGAGCAGTACTTC. Its translation is CASSAGTGVYEQYF. This chain uses TRBV6-5 with TRBJ2-7, with D possibly being TRBD2 (6 bases). Trimming left V 6 bases short and J 3 bases short, with 15 bases between. Germline lookup yields CDR1 MNHEY and CDR2 SVGAGI. The CDR3 has 14 amino acids.

The chain uses TRBV9 and TRBJ2-2, with 9 positions matching TRBD2. The CDR3 contains 16 residues. Germline values: CDR1 SGDLS, CDR2 YYNGEE. The J segment lost 7 bases and the V segment lost 0 bases, leaving 7 bases of the junction unmatched. The CDR3 region is CASSVARREGIGELFF. As DNA, the CDR3 is TGTGCCAGCAGCGTAGCGCGGCGGGAGGGGATCGGGGAGCTGTTTTTT. The full variable domain, rest sourced from reference TRBV9 and TRBJ2-2, is DSGVTQTPKHLITATGQRVTLRCSPRSGDLSVYWYQQSLDQGLQFLIQYYNGEERAKGNILERFSAQQFPDLHSELNLSSLELGDSALYFCASSVARREGIGELFFGEGSRLTVL.

The chain couples TRBV5-4 to TRBJ2-7; TRBD2 matches at 14 bases. The CDR3 is made up of 16 amino acids. Germline V lookup: CDR1 SGHNT, CDR2 YYREEE (reference sequence). Trimming cost V 4 bases and J 5 bases; bases outside gene matches: 8. In DNA, the CDR3 is TGTGCCAGCAGCCCCACGACTAGCGGGAGGGCCCACGAGCAGTACTTC. Its protein product is CASSPTTSGRAHEQYF.

V and J are TRBV6-2 or TRBV6-3 and TRBJ2-1; 12 bases fit TRBD2. Germline-derived CDR1 and CDR2 are MNHEY and SVGEGT. J gave up 9 bases and V 5 bases, and 11 bases lay outside the gene matches. This CDR3 spans 16 amino acids. The CDR3 reads CASSALTSGSRGEQFF. DNA for the CDR3: TGTGCCAGCAGTGCCCTGACTAGCGGGAGTCGGGGTGAGCAGTTCTTC.